What follows is one T cell receptor beta chain and its context. Its target is unknown. This sample was included in a study of pediatric ulcerative colitis. General study points: Repertoires came from total lymphocyte DNA, not specific subsets.

No immunosuppressive drugs were given to ulcerative colitis patients before diagnostic colonoscopy. Trimming removed 4 bases at V and 6 bases at J, with 12 bases between. Per the germline V gene, CDR1 is MGHRA and CDR2 is YSYEKL. This CDR3 spans 13 amino acids. Only in-frame clones appear in the TCRdb table, and some are missing; sequencing was by immunoSEQ multiplex PCR. Among tens of thousands of clones, roughly 82% were seen once, and the ten largest hold approximately 4%. This clonotype was obtained from a boy aged 5-17 years with severe ulcerative colitis. The chain recombines TRBV4-1 with TRBJ1-1; perhaps TRBD1 as D (5 bases). Sequencing was performed on blood. The CDR3 DNA follows: TGCGCCAGCAGCCCCCCAATAGGGGCTGAAGCTTTCTTT. Its protein is CASSPPIGAEAFF.